The clone carrying this T cell receptor (beta chain) was counted a few times. The antigen remains unidentified. Trimming removed 1 base at V and 2 bases at J, with 6 bases between. CDR1 and CDR2 from the germline V gene are LGHNA and YSLEER. This CDR3 is 13 amino acids long. This record belongs to a study of T-cell reconstitution after alpha-beta-depleted transplantation in children. This sample's TCRbeta library carried unique molecular identifier barcodes. Each CDR3 protein is one row after TCRdb ran MiXCR on the PCR reads. The table shows around 420,000 distinct CDR3 sequences, with around 15% occurring only once. Study-level points and caveats: The authors attributed T-cell counts and diversity one year after transplant mostly to newly produced T cells. Some patients' high day-60 TCRbeta diversity was traced to surviving recipient T cells and thymic progenitors. At around two months after transplant, the alpha-beta T cells were reportedly derived from several hundred expanded clones that came from non-depleted graft cells.

The receptor's source is a boy under three years old who had a stem cell transplant for Wiskott-Aldrich syndrome, so the T cells may come from the graft donor. The rearrangement joins TRBV4-3 to TRBJ2-7; D remains unclear. The material was PBMCs, mostly from graft donor cells, obtained 360 days after TCRalphabeta/CD19-depleted stem cell transplant. Here the CDR3 DNA reads TGCGCCAGCAGCCAAGCAATTGCCTACGAGCAGTACTTC. This codes for CASSQAIAYEQYF.